This T cell receptor (beta chain) was found in a study of T cell responses to AZD1222 COVID-19 vaccine. Study-wide points: Unmutated variant regions reportedly attract nearly half of all spike-specific TCRs. Donors were chiefly white British, with a greater number of females, and clonal diversity was perhaps underestimated.

The assay was immunoSEQ multiplex PCR, and TCRdb's table has in-frame clones only and misses some. The sample records more than 100,000 clones, 65% to 90% being singletons. Turning to this clone: Its target is not known.

Germline V gene sequence: CDR1 SGHNT, CDR2 YYREEE (reference sequence). This CDR3 spans 13 amino acids. V dropped 0 bases and J dropped 7 bases, with 11 bases sitting between them. The chain recombines TRBV5-4 with TRBJ2-7; possibly TRBD1 for D (5 bases). Here the sequenced sample was peripheral blood, taken on day 0 of AZD1222 vaccination. This clonotype was obtained from an adult in good health. CDR3 amino acids: CASSLVGVGEQYF. CDR3 DNA sequence: TGTGCCAGCAGCTTGGTAGGGGTCGGGGAGCAGTACTTC.